The sequence of this T cell receptor (beta chain) was determined in a study of blood T cell repertoires in COVID-19. The data were produced by immunoSEQ multiplex PCR, yet TCRdb's version contains in-frame clones alone and is incomplete. The sample has fewer than 150,000 clones, around four fifths seen once. CDR3 size: 12 residues. Trimming shortened V by 4 bases and J by 4 bases, and 8 bases separated the two germline ends. Per germline, CDR1 SGHDN and CDR2 FVKESK. The chain employs TRBV14 and TRBJ2-7, with a possible D match to TRBD1 (6 bases). Sequenced material: PBMCs or T cells enriched from blood (not recorded which). The TCR sequence derives from a man aged 25-45 years who had recovered from COVID-19. For the CDR3, the DNA is TGTGCCAGCAGCCTCGGACAGTACGAGCAGTACTTC. It specifies CASSLGQYEQYF.